This T cell receptor beta chain was identified in a study of regulatory T cells in long-lasting Graves disease. Library construction for TCR beta used iRepertoire HTBI primers and Arm-PCR of CDR3 regions. TCRdb redid the calling of the multiplex PCR reads with MiXCR, one entry per CDR3 protein. The table shows approximately 540,000 distinct CDR3 sequences, with 12% occurring only once. The CDR3 loop spans 16 amino acids. V was pared by 4 bases and J by 2 bases, with 19 bases between. CDR1 and CDR2 (germline): SGHRS, YFSETQ. Regarding time point: newly diagnosed GD, antithyroid drugs for less than 3 months. The authors made the TCR library using RNA they extracted from PBMCs. The same specimen was also included in a second study, on T cells in Graves' hyperthyroidism and ophthalmopathy.

The sequencing here drew on peripheral blood mononuclear cells (PBMCs), taken at new diagnosis, from a patient treated with antithyroid drugs. This TCR came from a woman younger than 45 with Graves disease. The chain has TRBV5-1 and TRBJ2-7; tentatively, D is TRBD2 (6 bases). The CDR3 region is CASSLAWDSNTYEQYF. The CDR3 DNA sequence: TGCGCCAGCAGCCTCGCCTGGGACTCTAACACCTACGAGCAGTACTTC.